A selection of T cell receptor beta chains follows, all from one sample in a study of T cell changes during pregnancy in multiple sclerosis. The method was immunoSEQ multiplex PCR; TCRdb's version includes in-frame clones alone and lacks a portion of them. The sample has 85,000 to 110,000 clones; around nine tenths are singletons. This sample comprised peripheral blood, obtained after pregnancy. The receptors derive from a female donor with multiple sclerosis, enrolled in a pregnancy study. The CDR3 runs from the conserved cysteine through the conserved F or W. D genes are given only for firm matches. Only part of the rows carry a size: once, few, many, or a class if the clone is expanded.

>TRBJ2-5|TRBV5-1|-|TRBD2
TGCGCCAGCAGCTTACACCGACTAGCGGGGGGGCCAGAGACCCAGTACTTC
CASSLHRLAGGPETQYF
>TRBJ2-6|TRBV7-8|-|TRBD1
TGTGCCAGCAGCCGGGGGACAGGCTCTGGGGCCAACGTCCTGACTTTC
CASSRGTGSGANVLTF
>TRBJ1-1|TRBV6-1|-|-
TGTGCCAGCAGCCTCCGACAGGACGAAGCTTTCTTT
CASSLRQDEAFF
>TRBJ1-1|TRBV18|-|TRBD1
TGTGCCAGCTCACCTTCGACAGGGTGGGACACTGAAGCTTTCTTT
CASSPSTGWDTEAFF
>TRBJ2-7|TRBV7-9|-|-
TGTGCCAGCAGCCTATCCGCACAGGGCTACGAGCAGTACTTC
CASSLSAQGYEQYF
>TRBJ2-7|TRBV7-2|-|TRBD2
TGTGCCAGCAGCCCTAGGGTAGCGGGAAATATCTACGAGCAGTACTTC
CASSPRVAGNIYEQYF
>TRBJ2-2|TRBV5-4|-|-
TGTGCCAGCAGCAGAGGAAGGGAGAGCACCGGGGAGCTGTTTTTT
CASSRGRESTGELFF
>TRBJ1-5|TRBV14|-|TRBD1
TGTGCCAGCAGCCAAGGGGACAGCCCTCCGAGTGAGCCCCAGCATTTT
CASSQGDSPPSEPQHF
>TRBJ2-7|TRBV5-4|-|-
TGTGCCAGCAGCTTGATCGGATCGGGCGAGCAGTACTTC
CASSLIGSGEQYF
>TRBJ2-1|TRBV9|-|-
TGTGCCAGCAGCGTTAGTCCCTCCTACAATGAGCAGTTCTTC
CASSVSPSYNEQFF
>TRBJ2-3|TRBV10-1|-|TRBD2
TGCGCCAGCACTCCCGGGACTAGCGAATCAGATACGCAGTATTTT
CASTPGTSESDTQYF
>TRBJ2-5|TRBV20-1|-|-
TGCAGTGCTGCTAGCGAGTCCCAGTACTTC
CSAASESQYF
>TRBJ2-3|TRBV9|-|-
TGTGCCAGCAGCGTAGATGGGGGCCGACGCACAGATACGCAGTATTTT
CASSVDGGRRTDTQYF
>TRBJ2-4|TRBV7-2|-|TRBD2
TGTGCCAGCAGCTTAGATGGCGGGGGGGACCGCTACTTC
CASSLDGGGDRYF
>TRBJ2-5|TRBV29-1|-|TRBD1
TGCAGCGCCTGGGGACAGGCCCAAGAGACCCAGTACTTC
CSAWGQAQETQYF
>TRBJ2-6|TRBV6-4|once|-
TGTGCCAGCAGTGACTCGACTTGGGGCTCCGGGGCCAACGTCCTGACTTTC
CASSDSTWGSGANVLTF
>TRBJ2-1|TRBV19|once|-
TGTGCCAGTAGTACTACTATGAGCTCCTACAATGAGCAGTTCTTC
CASSTTMSSYNEQFF